Included here is one T cell receptor beta chain sequence, with context. This sample is drawn from a study of blood T cell repertoires in COVID-19. Study-wide background: Sources were T cells, B-cell-depleted T cells, or PBMCs; the material itself was cDNA or gDNA.

J gave up 3 bases and V 8 bases, and 8 bases lay outside the gene matches. The germline CDR1 and CDR2 sequences are MNHEY and SVGAGI. The CDR3 is 15 residues long. Assay used: immunoSEQ multiplex PCR; TCRdb lists only in-frame clones, some missing. This table holds some 130,000 clones, more than 80% found once. This sequence was found in a human donor in a cohort sampled during active COVID-19. This chain uses TRBV6-5 with TRBJ2-1; TRBD1 matches 9 bases. The specimen was peripheral blood. CDR3 DNA sequence: TGTGCCAGCTCTCGCACAGGGGGCGTCTACAATGAGCAGTTCTTC. It specifies CASSRTGGVYNEQFF.